A single sample is the source of the 3 T cell receptor beta chains below, sequenced in a study of blood T cells in healthy people across ages. A second PCR, run for about 6 to 11 cycles, used a sample-barcoded 5' primer plus a J-beta primer mix. One entry per CDR3 protein, called by TCRdb with MiXCR from the 5' RACE reads. The table shows fewer than 650,000 distinct CDR3 sequences, with about 27% occurring only once. The sample was also linked to a second study, of T cells of mothers and their children.

Sequenced input: blood. The receptors derive from a boy aged 2 to 10 in good health.

This clonotype has a handful of counts. This chain links TRBV6-5 with TRBJ2-1; D gene unclear. The CDR3 length is 13 residues. V lost 0 bases and J 15 bases, leaving 15 bases between the germline ends. Germline CDR1 is MNHEY and CDR2 is SVGAGI. The CDR3 nucleotides are TGTGCCAGCAGTTACTCGAGGTCGAGTCCCGTGTTCTTC. Protein product: CASSYSRSSPVFF.

In the case of this clonotype: At one boundary the junction diverges from the germline segment, which might be a read error. The chain carries TRBV7-2 and TRBJ2-4; tentatively, D is TRBD1 (9 bases). The CDR3 length is 13 residues. CDR1 is SGHTA and CDR2 is FQGNSA in the germline V gene. The chain's CDR3 is CASSSREGDRVNF. CDR3 sequence (DNA): TGTGCCAGCAGCAGTCGGGAGGGGGACAGGGTCAACTTC. Filled out from reference TRBV7-2 and TRBJ2-4, the complete variable domain reads GAGVSQSPSNKVTEKGKDVELRCDPISGHTALYWYRQSLGQGLEFLIYFQGNSAPDKSGLPSDRFSAERTGGSVSTLTIQRTQQEDSAVYLCASSSREGDRVNFGAGTRLSVL.

CDR3 DNA: TGTGCCACCAGGAGCGGGATCTATGAGACCCAGTACTTC. Encoded protein: CATRSGIYETQYF. V gene TRBV15 combines with J gene TRBJ2-5, with 7 nucleotides matching TRBD2. The CDR3 totals 13 residues. Germline V gene data show CDR1 as LNHNV and CDR2 as YYDKDF (reference sequence). V was pared by 6 bases and J by 5 bases, with 6 bases of the junction left unmatched.